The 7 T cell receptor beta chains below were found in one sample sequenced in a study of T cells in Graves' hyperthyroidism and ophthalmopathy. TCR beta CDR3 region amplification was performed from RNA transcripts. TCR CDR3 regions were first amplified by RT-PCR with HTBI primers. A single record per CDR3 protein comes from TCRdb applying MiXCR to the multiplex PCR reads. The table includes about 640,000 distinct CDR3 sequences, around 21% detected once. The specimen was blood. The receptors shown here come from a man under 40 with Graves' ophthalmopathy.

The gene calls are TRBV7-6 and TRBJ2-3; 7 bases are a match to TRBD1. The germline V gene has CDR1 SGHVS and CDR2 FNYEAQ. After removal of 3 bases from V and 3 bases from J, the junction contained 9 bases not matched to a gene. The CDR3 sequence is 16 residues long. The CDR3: CASSLSETGRTDTQYF. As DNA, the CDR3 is TGTGCCAGCAGCTTGTCTGAGACAGGGCGAACAGATACGCAGTATTTT.

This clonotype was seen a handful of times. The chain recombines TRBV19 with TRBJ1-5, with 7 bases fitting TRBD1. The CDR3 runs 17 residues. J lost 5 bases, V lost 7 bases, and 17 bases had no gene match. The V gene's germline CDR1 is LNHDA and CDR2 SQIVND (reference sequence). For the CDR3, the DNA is TGTGCCAGTACGGACAGGTTGGGGGCCGAGTGGGATCAGCCCCAGCATTTT. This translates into CASTDRLGAEWDQPQHF. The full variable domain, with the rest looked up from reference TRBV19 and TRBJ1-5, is DGGITQSPKYLFRKEGQNVTLSCEQNLNHDAMYWYRQDPGQGLRLIYYSQIVNDFQKGDIAEGYSVSREKKESFPLTVTSAQKNPTAFYLCASTDRLGAEWDQPQHFGDGTRLSIL.

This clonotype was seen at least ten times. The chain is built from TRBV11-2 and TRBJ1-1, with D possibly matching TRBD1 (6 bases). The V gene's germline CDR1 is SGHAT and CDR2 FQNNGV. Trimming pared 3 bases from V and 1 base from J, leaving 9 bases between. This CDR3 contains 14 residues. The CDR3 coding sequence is TGTGCCAGCAGCTTCGGACAGCCGAACACTGAAGCTTTCTTT. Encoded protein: CASSFGQPNTEAFF. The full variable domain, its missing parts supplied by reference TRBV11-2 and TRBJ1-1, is EAGVAQSPRYKIIEKRQSVAFWCNPISGHATLYWYQQILGQGPKLLIQFQNNGVVDDSQLPKDRFSAERLKGVDSTLKIQPAKLEDSAVYLCASSFGQPNTEAFFGQGTRLTVV.

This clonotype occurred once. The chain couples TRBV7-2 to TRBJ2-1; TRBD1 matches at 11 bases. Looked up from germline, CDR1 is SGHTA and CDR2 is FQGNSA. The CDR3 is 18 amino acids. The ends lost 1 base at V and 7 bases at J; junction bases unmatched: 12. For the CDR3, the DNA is TGTGCCAGCAGCTTAGTTTCGGGGGGGACAGGGGGAGGGAATGAGCAGTTCTTC. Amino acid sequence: CASSLVSGGTGGGNEQFF.

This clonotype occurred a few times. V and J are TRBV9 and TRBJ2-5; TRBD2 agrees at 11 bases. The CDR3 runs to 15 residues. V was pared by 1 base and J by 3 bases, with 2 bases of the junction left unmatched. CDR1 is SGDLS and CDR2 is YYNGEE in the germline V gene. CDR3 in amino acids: CASSVSLAGEETQYF. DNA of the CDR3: TGTGCCAGCAGCGTATCACTAGCGGGAGAAGAGACCCAGTACTTC.

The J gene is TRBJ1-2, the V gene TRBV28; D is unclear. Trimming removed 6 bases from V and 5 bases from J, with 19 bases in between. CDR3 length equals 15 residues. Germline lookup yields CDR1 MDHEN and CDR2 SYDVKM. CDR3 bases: TGTGCCAGCAGCCCCCCCTCGGACTGGTCTTATGGCTACACCTTC. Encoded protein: CASSPPSDWSYGYTF.

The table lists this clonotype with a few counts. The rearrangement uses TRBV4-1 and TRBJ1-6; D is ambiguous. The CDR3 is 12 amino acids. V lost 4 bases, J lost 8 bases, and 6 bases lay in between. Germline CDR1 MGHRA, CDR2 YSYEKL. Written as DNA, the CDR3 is TGCGCCAGCAGCCTAAGCGATTCACCCCTCCACTTT. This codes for CASSLSDSPLHF.